These 18 T cell receptor beta chains originate from one sample sequenced in a study of blood T cell repertoires in COVID-19. This table comes from immunoSEQ multiplex PCR, and its TCRdb copy is limited to in-frame clones, with some not included. This sample has over 95,000 clones, with around nine tenths found just once. Material for sequencing was peripheral blood. The receptors here all came from a human donor with acute or convalescent COVID-19. The donor label of this sample is uncertain.

The V call is TRBV6-5, the J call TRBJ1-6; 9 bases map to TRBD1. The germline V gene has CDR1 MNHEY and CDR2 SVGAGI. Trimming removed 6 bases from V and 6 bases from J; junction bases left unmatched: 3. This CDR3 is 14 amino acids long. The CDR3 is CASSWTGVNSPLHF. The CDR3, as DNA: TGTGCCAGCAGCTGGACAGGGGTTAATTCACCCCTCCACTTT.

The V call is TRBV29-1, the J call TRBJ1-2; TRBD1 matches 8 bases. This CDR3 comprises 12 residues. V shed 6 bases and J 9 bases; nucleotides not matched to a gene: 9. The germline CDR1 and CDR2 sequences are SQVTM and ANQGSEA. The CDR3 nucleotides are TGCAGCGTCGCGACAGGGGCCCAGAGCTACACCTTC. This sequence encodes CSVATGAQSYTF.

The rearrangement links TRBV13 to TRBJ2-1; D might be TRBD2 (6 bases). CDR3 length: 15 residues. V was cut by 5 bases and J by 0 bases, with 11 bases left in between. CDR1 and CDR2 (germline): PRHDT, FYEKMQ (reference sequence). CDR3 in DNA: TGTGCCAGCAGCCCTAGCGTTTCCTCCTACAATGAGCAGTTCTTC. This gives the protein CASSPSVSSYNEQFF.

The chain joins TRBV19 to TRBJ1-2; possible D gene TRBD1, 6 bases. V dropped 9 bases and J dropped 4 bases, with 15 bases sitting between them. CDR1 and CDR2 from the germline V gene are LNHDA and SQIVND (reference sequence). The CDR3 extends over 13 amino acids. The CDR3 reads CASLGGGPYGYTF. Written as DNA, the CDR3 is TGTGCCAGCCTTGGGGGGGGCCCCTATGGCTACACCTTC.

The chain has TRBV7-9 and TRBJ2-2, with D perhaps matching TRBD2 (6 bases). V lost 3 bases to trimming and J lost 4 bases, with 12 bases between them. The CDR3 length is 15 residues. Looked up from germline, CDR1 is SEHNR and CDR2 is FQNEAQ (reference sequence). The CDR3 sequence is CASSFFGGSTGELFF. CDR3 DNA: TGTGCCAGCAGCTTCTTCGGGGGAAGCACCGGGGAGCTGTTTTTT.

Written as DNA, the CDR3 is TGTGCCAGCAGGATGGGCGGGACAGGGGGCGACGAGCAGTACTTC. It encodes CASRMGGTGGDEQYF. The V and J genes are TRBV6-5 and TRBJ2-7, with 12 bases identical to TRBD1. The germline CDR1 and CDR2 sequences are MNHEY and SVGAGI. This CDR3 contains 15 residues. J gave up 5 bases and V 6 bases, and 8 bases lay outside the gene matches.

This chain uses TRBV9 with TRBJ2-3; a weak D match, TRBD2 (6 bases). Germline CDR1 and CDR2: SGDLS and YYNGEE. Trimming removed 4 bases at V and 2 bases at J, with 14 bases between. This CDR3 comprises 15 residues. DNA for the CDR3: TGTGCCAGCAGCATGAGCGGGCAATCCACAGATACGCAGTATTTT. Translated, it gives CASSMSGQSTDTQYF.

This chain connects TRBV19 to TRBJ1-5, with a weak D call TRBD1 (5 bases). The germline gives CDR1 LNHDA, CDR2 SQIVND (reference sequence). The ends were cut back, 5 bases at V and 4 bases at J, with 24 bases in the middle. The CDR3 extends over 18 amino acids. The CDR3 DNA reads TGTGCCAGTAGTCCCCTCCTCCGGACACGGGGGGGTAATCAGCCCCAGCATTTT. Protein product: CASSPLLRTRGGNQPQHF. Together with reference TRBV19 and TRBJ1-5, the CDR3 gives the full variable domain: DGGITQSPKYLFRKEGQNVTLSCEQNLNHDAMYWYRQDPGQGLRLIYYSQIVNDFQKGDIAEGYSVSREKKESFPLTVTSAQKNPTAFYLCASSPLLRTRGGNQPQHFGDGTRLSIL.

This chain links TRBV28 with TRBJ1-5; D not resolved. V lost 11 bases to trimming and J lost 6 bases, with 26 bases between them. Per germline, CDR1 MDHEN and CDR2 SYDVKM. The CDR3 totals 16 residues. The DNA for the CDR3 is TGTGCCCTTAGTAAGTCGGGAGGGTCATTACGTCAGCCCCAGCATTTT. This encodes CALSKSGGSLRQPQHF.

The chain uses TRBV5-1 and TRBJ1-1; 10 nucleotides agree with TRBD1. Germline CDR1 SGHRS, CDR2 YFSETQ. CDR3 length equals 16 residues. The trim removed 4 bases at V and 3 bases at J, leaving 9 bases unmatched. CDR3 coding DNA: TGCGCCAGCAGCCCGGGGACCGGGACAGGGGACACTGAAGCTTTCTTT. Translating it yields CASSPGTGTGDTEAFF.

This clone was counted once. The J gene is TRBJ2-1, the V gene TRBV7-2, with D possibly TRBD2 on 6 matching bases. The germline V and J ends were trimmed by 2 bases and 5 bases, with 13 bases remaining between them. This CDR3 has 15 amino acids. Germline V lookup: CDR1 SGHTA, CDR2 FQGNSA. CDR3 loop: CASSLLLAGDNEQFF. The CDR3 region has the DNA TGTGCCAGCAGCTTATTACTAGCTGGGGACAATGAGCAGTTCTTC.

This clone was seen once. The chain recombines TRBV7-2 with TRBJ2-1, with a weak D call TRBD1 (6 bases). Looked up from germline, CDR1 is SGHTA and CDR2 is FQGNSA. V was shortened by 5 bases and J by 9 bases, with 14 bases between the two germline ends. The CDR3 runs to 13 residues. Here the CDR3 reads CASSTGQLGEQFF. The CDR3 DNA reads as TGTGCCAGCAGCACCGGACAGTTGGGTGAGCAGTTCTTC.

The V gene is TRBV27, the J gene TRBJ2-2, with 7 nucleotides matching TRBD1. The CDR3 runs to 15 residues. Losses at the gene ends were 5 bases for V and 5 bases for J; bases not matched to a gene: 8. CDR1 is MNHEY, CDR2 SMNVEV, per germline (reference sequence). The CDR3 DNA sequence: TGTGCCAGCAGTACCCAGAGACAGGGTACCGGGGAGCTGTTTTTT. Its translation: CASSTQRQGTGELFF.

The chain is built from TRBV7-3 and TRBJ1-2; the D gene is possibly TRBD1 (6 bases). Germline CDR1 SGHTA, CDR2 FQGTGA. This CDR3 contains 13 residues. Trimming took 5 bases from V and 4 from J, leaving 11 bases between them. CDR3 protein: CASSPGQTYGYTF. CDR3 coding DNA: TGTGCCAGCAGCCCTGGACAGACCTATGGCTACACCTTC.

The chain links TRBV11-2 to TRBJ2-1, with 10 bases fitting TRBD2. After removal of 5 bases from V and 5 bases from J, the junction contained 9 bases not matched to a gene. This CDR3 comprises 16 residues. Per the germline V gene, CDR1 is SGHAT and CDR2 is FQNNGV. For the CDR3, the DNA is TGTGCCAGCAGCCCAAGGGGGCTAGCGGGAGACAATGAGCAGTTCTTC. Its protein is CASSPRGLAGDNEQFF.

The rearrangement joins TRBV13 to TRBJ1-1, with D possibly being TRBD1 (5 bases). Germline CDR1 PRHDT, CDR2 FYEKMQ (reference sequence). V was clipped by 2 bases and J by 5 bases, with 9 bases between them. This CDR3 has 13 amino acids. The CDR3, as DNA: TGTGCCAGCAGCTTAATGGGGGGAACTGAAGCTTTCTTT. It yields the protein CASSLMGGTEAFF. Using reference TRBV13 and TRBJ1-1 for the parts outside the CDR3, the full variable domain is AAGVIQSPRHLIKEKRETATLKCYPIPRHDTVYWYQQGPGQDPQFLISFYEKMQSDKGSIPDRFSAQQFSDYHSELNMSSLELGDSALYFCASSLMGGTEAFFGQGTRLTVV.

The chain links TRBV30 to TRBJ2-6; 12 positions match TRBD1. Germline V gene sequence: CDR1 GTSNPN, CDR2 SVGIG (reference sequence). This CDR3 is built from 18 residues. Unmatched junction bases numbered 10, after V lost 4 bases and J lost 3 bases. CDR3 bases: TGTGCCTGGAATATGGGACAGGGGGCTTTTATTGGGGCCAACGTCCTGACTTTC. Protein: CAWNMGQGAFIGANVLTF.

CDR3: CASSSPINRGRQSGANVLTF. CDR3 DNA: TGTGCCAGCAGTTCCCCCATCAACAGGGGGCGACAATCTGGGGCCAACGTCCTGACTTTC. This chain links TRBV28 with TRBJ2-6; 9 positions match TRBD1. The trim removed 4 bases at V and 1 base at J, leaving 14 bases unmatched. This CDR3 comprises 20 residues. Germline V gene lookup returns CDR1 MDHEN and CDR2 SYDVKM.